This T cell receptor beta chain was recorded in a study of T cell responses to AZD1222 COVID-19 vaccine. V lost 4 bases and J lost 8; bases outside the gene matches: 5. Germline CDR1 and CDR2: SGHTA and FQGNSA. The CDR3 extends over 14 amino acids. With respect to this clone: As yet, its antigen is unknown.

The study, taken as a whole, reports: The study identified only 6 or 7 AZD1222 recipients as seropositive at baseline. Vaccination with two AZD1222 doses was followed by a rise in Spike-specific TCR breadth and depth.

The protocol was immunoSEQ multiplex PCR, while the TCRdb copy is restricted to in-frame clones and leaves out a portion. Here the sample spans over 120,000 clones, 86% being singletons. The V gene is TRBV7-2, the J gene TRBJ1-6; 7 bases fit TRBD1. The origin of this receptor is an adult who received the AZD1222 COVID-19 vaccine. The sequencing used peripheral blood, collected 28 days after the second AZD1222 dose. CDR3 nucleotides: TGTGCCAGCAGCTGGGAGGGGGCCGATTCACCCCTCCACTTT. Amino acid sequence: CASSWEGADSPLHF.